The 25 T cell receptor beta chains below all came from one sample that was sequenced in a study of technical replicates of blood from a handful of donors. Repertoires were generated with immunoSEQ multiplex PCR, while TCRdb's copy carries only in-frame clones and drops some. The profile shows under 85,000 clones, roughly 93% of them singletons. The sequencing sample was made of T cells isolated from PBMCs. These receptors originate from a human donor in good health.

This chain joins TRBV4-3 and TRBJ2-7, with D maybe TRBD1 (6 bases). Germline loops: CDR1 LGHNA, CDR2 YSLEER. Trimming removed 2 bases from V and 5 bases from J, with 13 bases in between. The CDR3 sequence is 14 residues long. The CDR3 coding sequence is TGCGCCAGCAGCCAAATAGGGGACATCAACGAGCAGTACTTC. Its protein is CASSQIGDINEQYF.

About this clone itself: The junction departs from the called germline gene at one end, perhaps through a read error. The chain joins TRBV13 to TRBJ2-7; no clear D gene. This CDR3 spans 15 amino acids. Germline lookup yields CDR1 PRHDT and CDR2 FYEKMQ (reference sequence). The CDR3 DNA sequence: TGTGCCAGCAGCCTAGGTCTACAGAGCTCCTACGAGCAGTACTTC. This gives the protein CASSLGLQSSYEQYF.

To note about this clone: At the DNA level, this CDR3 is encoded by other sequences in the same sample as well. The CDR3 loop reads CASSVGVSYEQYF. The CDR3 coding sequence is TGTGCCAGCAGCGTAGGAGTTTCCTACGAGCAGTACTTC. The chain employs TRBV9 and TRBJ2-7; D remains ambiguous. CDR1 and CDR2 (germline): SGDLS, YYNGEE. The ends were cut back, 0 bases at V and 1 base at J, with 5 bases in the middle. The CDR3 length is 13 residues.

The CDR3 bases are TGTGCCTGGAGTGTACACAGGGAAACTGGCTACACCTTC. Its translation is CAWSVHRETGYTF. This sequence joins TRBV30 and TRBJ1-2; TRBD1 is a possible D gene (6 bases). Trimming shortened V by 0 bases and J by 7 bases, and 12 bases separated the two germline ends. This CDR3 has 13 residues. CDR1 GTSNPN and CDR2 SVGIG come from the germline V gene (reference sequence). The full variable domain, completed using reference TRBV30 and TRBJ1-2, is SQTIHQWPATLVQPVGSPLSLECTVEGTSNPNLYWYRQAAGRGLQLLFYSVGIGQISSEVPQNLSASRPQDRQFILSSKKLLLSDSGFYLCAWSVHRETGYTFGSGTRLTVV.

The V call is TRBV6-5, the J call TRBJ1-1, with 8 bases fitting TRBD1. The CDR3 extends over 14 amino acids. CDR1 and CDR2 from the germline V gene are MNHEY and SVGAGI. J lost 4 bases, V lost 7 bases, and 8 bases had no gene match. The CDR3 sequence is CASTSGQAITEAFF. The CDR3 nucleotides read TGTGCCAGCACCTCGGGACAGGCGATCACTGAAGCTTTCTTT.

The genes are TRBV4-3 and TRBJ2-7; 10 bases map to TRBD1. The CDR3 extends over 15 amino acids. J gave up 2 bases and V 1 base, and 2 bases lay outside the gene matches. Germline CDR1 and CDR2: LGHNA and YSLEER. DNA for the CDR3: TGCGCCAGCAGCCAAGCCGGACAGGGGGCCTACGAGCAGTACTTC. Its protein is CASSQAGQGAYEQYF.

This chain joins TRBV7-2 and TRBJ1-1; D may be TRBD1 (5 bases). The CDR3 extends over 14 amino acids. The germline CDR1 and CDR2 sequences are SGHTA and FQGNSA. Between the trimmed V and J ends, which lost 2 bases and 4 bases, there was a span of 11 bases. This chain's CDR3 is CASSLLGAFTEAFF. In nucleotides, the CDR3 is TGTGCCAGCAGCTTACTTGGGGCATTCACTGAAGCTTTCTTT.

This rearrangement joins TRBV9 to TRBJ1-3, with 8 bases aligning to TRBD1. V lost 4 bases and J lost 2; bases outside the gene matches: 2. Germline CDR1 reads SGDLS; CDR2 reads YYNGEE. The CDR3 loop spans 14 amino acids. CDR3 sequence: CASSTGGAGNTIYF. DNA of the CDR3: TGTGCCAGCAGCACAGGGGGGGCTGGAAACACCATATATTTT. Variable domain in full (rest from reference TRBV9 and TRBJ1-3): DSGVTQTPKHLITATGQRVTLRCSPRSGDLSVYWYQQSLDQGLQFLIQYYNGEERAKGNILERFSAQQFPDLHSELNLSSLELGDSALYFCASSTGGAGNTIYFGEGSWLTVV.

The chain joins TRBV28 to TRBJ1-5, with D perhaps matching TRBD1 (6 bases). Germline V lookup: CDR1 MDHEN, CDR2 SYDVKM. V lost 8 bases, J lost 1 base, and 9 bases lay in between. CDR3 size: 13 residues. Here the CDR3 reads CASAGVSNQPQHF. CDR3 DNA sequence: TGTGCCAGCGCAGGGGTAAGCAATCAGCCCCAGCATTTT. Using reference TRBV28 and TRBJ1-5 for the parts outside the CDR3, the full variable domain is DVKVTQSSRYLVKRTGEKVFLECVQDMDHENMFWYRQDPGLGLRLIYFSYDVKMKEKGDIPEGYSVSREKKERFSLILESASTNQTSMYLCASAGVSNQPQHFGDGTRLSIL.

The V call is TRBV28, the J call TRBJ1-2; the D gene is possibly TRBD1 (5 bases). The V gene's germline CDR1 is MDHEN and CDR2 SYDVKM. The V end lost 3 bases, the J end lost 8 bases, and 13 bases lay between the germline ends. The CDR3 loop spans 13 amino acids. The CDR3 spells CASSFAWGVGYTF. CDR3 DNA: TGTGCCAGCAGTTTCGCTTGGGGGGTAGGCTACACCTTC.

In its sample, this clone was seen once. The CDR3 spells CASSRDSTGGNTIYF. DNA of the CDR3: TGTGCCAGCAGCCGAGATTCGACAGGAGGAAACACCATATATTTT. The V call is TRBV7-6, the J call TRBJ1-3; tentative D call: TRBD1 (6 bases). The V gene's germline CDR1 is SGHVS and CDR2 FNYEAQ. The CDR3 runs 15 residues. V was cut by 5 bases and J by 4 bases, with 15 bases left in between.

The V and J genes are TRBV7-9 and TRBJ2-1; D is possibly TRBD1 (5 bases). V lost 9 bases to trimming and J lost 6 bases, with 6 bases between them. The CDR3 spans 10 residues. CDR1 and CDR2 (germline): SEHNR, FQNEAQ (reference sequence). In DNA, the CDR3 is TGTGCCAGTAGGGGCAATGAGCAGTTCTTC. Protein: CASRGNEQFF.

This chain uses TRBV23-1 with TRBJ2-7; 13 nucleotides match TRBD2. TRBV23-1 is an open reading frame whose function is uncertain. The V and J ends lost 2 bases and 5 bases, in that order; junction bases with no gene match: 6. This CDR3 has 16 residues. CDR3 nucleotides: TGCGCCAGCAGTCAACCCGAACTAGCGGGAGGGCACGAGCAGTACTTC. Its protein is CASSQPELAGGHEQYF.

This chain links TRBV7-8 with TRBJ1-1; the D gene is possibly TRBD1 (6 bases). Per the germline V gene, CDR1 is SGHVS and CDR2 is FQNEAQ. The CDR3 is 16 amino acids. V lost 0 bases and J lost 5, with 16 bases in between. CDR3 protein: CASSLAVQGRGTEAFF. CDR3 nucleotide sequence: TGTGCCAGCAGCTTAGCGGTGCAGGGGAGGGGTACTGAAGCTTTCTTT.

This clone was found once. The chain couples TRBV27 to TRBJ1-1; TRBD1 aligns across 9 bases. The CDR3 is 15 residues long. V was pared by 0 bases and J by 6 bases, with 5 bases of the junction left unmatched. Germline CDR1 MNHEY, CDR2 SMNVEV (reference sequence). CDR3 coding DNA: TGTGCCAGCAGTTTATCGAGGGACAGGGAACCTGAAGCTTTCTTT. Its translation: CASSLSRDREPEAFF.

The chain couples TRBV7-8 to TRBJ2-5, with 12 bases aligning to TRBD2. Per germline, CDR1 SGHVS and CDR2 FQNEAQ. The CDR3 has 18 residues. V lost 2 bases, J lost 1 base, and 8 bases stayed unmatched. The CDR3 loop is CASSLSMTSGSLQETQYF. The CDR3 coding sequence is TGTGCCAGCAGCTTATCAATGACTAGCGGGAGTCTCCAAGAGACCCAGTACTTC.

CDR3 sequence (DNA): TGTGCCAGCAGCCAGACCGGGACAGGGGGCTACGAGCAGTACTTC. It translates to CASSQTGTGGYEQYF. The rearrangement links TRBV7-2 to TRBJ2-7; 11 bases are a match to TRBD1. Unmatched junction bases numbered 6, after V lost 5 bases and J lost 3 bases. Germline values: CDR1 SGHTA, CDR2 FQGNSA. This CDR3 spans 15 amino acids.

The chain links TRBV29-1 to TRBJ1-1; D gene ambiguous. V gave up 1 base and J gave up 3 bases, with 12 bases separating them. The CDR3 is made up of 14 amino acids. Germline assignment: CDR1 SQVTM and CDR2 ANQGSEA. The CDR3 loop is CSVEGTLTYTEAFF. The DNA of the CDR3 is TGCAGCGTTGAAGGGACTCTTACGTACACTGAAGCTTTCTTT. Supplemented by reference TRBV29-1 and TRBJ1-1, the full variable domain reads SAVISQKPSRDICQRGTSLTIQCQVDSQVTMMFWYRQQPGQSLTLIATANQGSEATYESGFVIDKFPISRPNLTFSTLTVSNMSPEDSSIYLCSVEGTLTYTEAFFGQGTRLTVV.

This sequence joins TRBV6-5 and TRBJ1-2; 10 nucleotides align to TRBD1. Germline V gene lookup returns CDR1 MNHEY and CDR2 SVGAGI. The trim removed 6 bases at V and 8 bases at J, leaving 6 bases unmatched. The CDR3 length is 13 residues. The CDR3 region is CASRSRDRGGYTF. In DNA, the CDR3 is TGTGCCAGCAGATCTCGGGACAGGGGAGGCTACACCTTC.

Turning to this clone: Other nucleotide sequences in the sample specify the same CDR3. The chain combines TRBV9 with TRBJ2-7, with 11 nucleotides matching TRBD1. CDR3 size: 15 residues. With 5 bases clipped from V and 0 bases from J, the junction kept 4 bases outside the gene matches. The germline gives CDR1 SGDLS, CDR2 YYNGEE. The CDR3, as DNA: TGTGCCAGCAGTGCCGGGACAGGGGGCTCCTACGAGCAGTACTTC. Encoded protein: CASSAGTGGSYEQYF.

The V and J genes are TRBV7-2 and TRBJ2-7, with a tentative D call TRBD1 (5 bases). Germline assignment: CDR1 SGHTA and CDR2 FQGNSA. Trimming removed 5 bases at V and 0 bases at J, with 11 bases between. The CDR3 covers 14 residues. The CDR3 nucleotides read TGTGCCAGCAGCGAAACAGGATACTCCTACGAGCAGTACTTC. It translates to CASSETGYSYEQYF.

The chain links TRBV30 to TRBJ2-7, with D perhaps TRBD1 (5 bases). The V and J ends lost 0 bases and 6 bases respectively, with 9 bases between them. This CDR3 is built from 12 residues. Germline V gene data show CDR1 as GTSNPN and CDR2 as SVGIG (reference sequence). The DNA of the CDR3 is TGTGCCTGGAGTGTTTCAGGGTTCGAGCAGTACTTC. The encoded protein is CAWSVSGFEQYF.

The CDR3 sequence is CASSIKRGQGKGGYTF. The CDR3 DNA is TGTGCCAGCAGCATAAAAAGGGGACAGGGAAAAGGAGGCTACACCTTC. V usage is TRBV7-8 and J usage is TRBJ1-2; 9 nucleotides agree with TRBD1. J was trimmed by 8 bases and V by 5 bases; bases with no gene match: 15. Germline V gene data show CDR1 as SGHVS and CDR2 as FQNEAQ. This CDR3 contains 16 residues.

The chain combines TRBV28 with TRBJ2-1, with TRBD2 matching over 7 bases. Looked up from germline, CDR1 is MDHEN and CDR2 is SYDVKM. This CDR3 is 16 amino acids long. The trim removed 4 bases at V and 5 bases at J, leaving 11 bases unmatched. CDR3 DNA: TGTGCCAGCAGTTCCTTGGGAGGGATGGAGAACAATGAGCAGTTCTTC. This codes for CASSSLGGMENNEQFF.

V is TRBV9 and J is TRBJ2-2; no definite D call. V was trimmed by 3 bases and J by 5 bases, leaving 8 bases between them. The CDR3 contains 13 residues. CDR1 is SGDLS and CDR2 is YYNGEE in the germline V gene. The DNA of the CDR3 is TGTGCCAGCAGCGCAGAGACTACCGGGGAGCTGTTTTTT. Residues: CASSAETTGELFF.